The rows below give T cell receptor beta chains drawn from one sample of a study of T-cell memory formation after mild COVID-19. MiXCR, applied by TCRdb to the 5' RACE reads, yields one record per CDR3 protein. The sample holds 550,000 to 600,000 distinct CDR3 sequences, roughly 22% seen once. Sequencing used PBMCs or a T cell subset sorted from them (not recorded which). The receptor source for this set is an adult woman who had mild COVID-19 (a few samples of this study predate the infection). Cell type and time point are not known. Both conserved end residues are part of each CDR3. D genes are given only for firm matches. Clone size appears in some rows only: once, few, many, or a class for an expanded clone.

TGTGCCAGCTCGAGGGGGACTAACCGCGCTGAAGCTTTCTTT	CASSRGTNRAEAFF	few	-	TRBV6-2/TRBV6-3	TRBJ1-1
TGCGCCAGCAGCTTGAGAGGGGGGGATACGCAGTATTTT	CASSLRGGDTQYF	few	-	TRBV5-1	TRBJ2-3
TGTGCCAGCAGCTTAAGCCTGGGCCTCACCTACGAGCAGTACTTC	CASSLSLGLTYEQYF	-	-	TRBV7-9	TRBJ2-7
TGTGCCAGCAGCGTCCTAGCGGGGGCCATCAATGAGCAGTTCTTC	CASSVLAGAINEQFF	-	TRBD2	TRBV9	TRBJ2-1
TGTGCCAGCAGTTACAGACTAGCGGGAGGGCAGAACACAGATACGCAGTATTTT	CASSYRLAGGQNTDTQYF	many	TRBD2	TRBV6-2/TRBV6-3	TRBJ2-3
TGCAGTGCTAGAGGGGCCTGGGGGTATCAGCCCCAGCATTTT	CSARGAWGYQPQHF	-	-	TRBV20-1	TRBJ1-5
TGTGCCAGTACCGGTCGGAACACCGGGGAGCTGTTTTTT	CASTGRNTGELFF	once	-	TRBV19	TRBJ2-2
TGTGCCAGCAGCCATAGTCGGGTCCGGACTAGCGGCCCCTACGAGCAGTACTTC	CASSHSRVRTSGPYEQYF	-	TRBD2	TRBV3-1	TRBJ2-7
TGTGCCATCAGTGCCCAGGAGGCCCACGAGCAGTACTTC	CAISAQEAHEQYF	-	-	TRBV10-3	TRBJ2-7
TGTGCCAGCAGGCCCCCCGGGGAGGCCTCTGAGCAGTTCTTC	CASRPPGEASEQFF	-	-	TRBV7-9	TRBJ2-1
TGTGCCAGCAGTTTATCGTCTAGCGGGGGATTTGGGACAGATACGCAGTATTTT	CASSLSSSGGFGTDTQYF	few	TRBD2	TRBV27	TRBJ2-3